The entry that follows covers one T cell receptor beta chain sequence. This sample stems from a study of identical twins. The germline V gene has CDR1 DFQATT and CDR2 SNEGSKA (reference sequence). The CDR3 spans 14 residues. Trimming took 3 bases from V and 0 from J, leaving 12 bases between them. TCRdb reanalysed the 5' RACE reads using MiXCR and keeps one entry per CDR3 protein. The table shows 700,000 or so distinct CDR3 sequences, with around 20% occurring only once. In addition, the sample was reused for a study of T cells expressing NK-cell markers. That source reports: Also leading the CD3+CD56-NKG2C+ fraction in a handful of donors were these clonotypes.

The chain employs TRBV20-1 and TRBJ2-7, with D possibly TRBD2 on 6 matching bases. This sequence was found in a young woman in good health. Sequences were obtained from PBMCs. The CDR3 bases are TGCAGTGCTAGGGTCGCGGGGAGCTCCTACGAGCAGTACTTC. This gives the protein CSARVAGSSYEQYF.